Listed here are 23 T cell receptor beta chains from one sample, sequenced in a study of control samples from healthy donors and cancer patients. Assay: immunoSEQ multiplex PCR; the TCRdb copy retains only in-frame clones and omits some. The sample lists roughly 170,000 clones, 90% to 95% occurring once. Sequencing was done on a sample of blood. The receptor source for this set is a man in his late teens or twenties in good health.

The chain links TRBV12-3 or TRBV12-4 to TRBJ2-7, with D tentatively TRBD1 or TRBD2 (5 bases each). Trimming removed 5 bases at V and 6 bases at J, with 14 bases between. The CDR3 covers 13 residues. The CDR3 reads CASSPGRSGEQYF. CDR3 nucleotides: TGTGCCAGCAGTCCGGGACGAAGCGGCGAGCAGTACTTC.

The rearrangement uses TRBV28 and TRBJ2-7; D possibly corresponds to TRBD1 (5 bases). The CDR3 consists of 12 residues. Germline CDR1 is MDHEN and CDR2 is SYDVKM. Trimming stripped 6 bases from V and 4 bases from J, with 10 bases between. CDR3 sequence: CASRQQEYEQYF. CDR3 coding DNA: TGTGCCAGCAGACAACAGGAGTACGAGCAGTACTTC.

The chain joins TRBV2 to TRBJ1-5; D gene ambiguous. V lost 3 bases and J lost 4, with 7 bases in between. The CDR3 runs to 13 residues. Germline V gives CDR1 SNHLY, CDR2 FYNNEI. CDR3 sequence (DNA): TGTGCCAGCAGTGAGCCTAGGAATCAGCCCCAGCATTTT. It codes for CASSEPRNQPQHF.

The chain combines TRBV29-1 with TRBJ2-1; D is perhaps TRBD1 or TRBD2 (6 bases each). CDR1 is SQVTM and CDR2 is ANQGSEA in the germline V gene. The CDR3 extends over 15 amino acids. With 4 bases removed from V and 0 bases from J, the gap between germline ends came to 13 bases. The CDR3: CSVVRGASSYNEQFF. In DNA form, the CDR3 reads TGCAGCGTTGTTAGGGGGGCCAGCTCCTACAATGAGCAGTTCTTC.

The V gene is TRBV27, the J gene TRBJ2-2; weak D call: TRBD1 (5 bases). CDR3 length equals 15 residues. Per the germline V gene, CDR1 is MNHEY and CDR2 is SMNVEV (reference sequence). The V and J ends lost 1 base and 1 base respectively, with 7 bases between them. Here the CDR3 DNA reads TGTGCCAGCAGTTTATTCGACAGGAACACCGGGGAGCTGTTTTTT. The encoded protein is CASSLFDRNTGELFF.

The V call is TRBV24-1, the J call TRBJ2-3; 10 bases are shared with TRBD1. Germline V gives CDR1 KGHDR, CDR2 SFDVKD. The CDR3 length is 14 residues. Unmatched junction bases numbered 3, after V lost 6 bases and J lost 4 bases. The CDR3 loop reads CATSSGQGPDTQYF. The CDR3 region has the DNA TGTGCCACCAGTTCGGGACAGGGGCCAGATACGCAGTATTTT.

CDR3 residues: CASSQESPPTGELFF. CDR3 sequence (DNA): TGCGCCAGCAGCCAAGAATCACCCCCCACCGGGGAGCTGTTTTTT. The chain uses TRBV4-1 and TRBJ2-2; D is unclear. Germline V gene sequence: CDR1 MGHRA, CDR2 YSYEKL. The V end was cut by 0 bases, the J end by 4 bases, with 9 bases between. This CDR3 has 15 residues.

The CDR3 region is CASSTRGASEAFF. The CDR3 DNA is TGTGCCAGCAGCACGCGGGGGGCGTCTGAAGCTTTCTTT. The chain couples TRBV7-8 to TRBJ1-1, with TRBD1 as a possible D gene (6 bases). The germline V gene has CDR1 SGHVS and CDR2 FQNEAQ. The CDR3 consists of 13 residues. The V gene lost 5 bases and the J gene lost 6 bases, with 13 bases spanning the gap.

The chain has TRBV6-1 and TRBJ1-5; maybe TRBD1 (5 bases). V was clipped by 0 bases and J by 5 bases, with 8 bases between them. Germline CDR1 MNHNS, CDR2 SASEGT. The CDR3 extends over 14 amino acids. CDR3 coding DNA: TGTGCCAGCAGTGAAGCAGGAGGGGATCAGCCCCAGCATTTT. Its protein is CASSEAGGDQPQHF.

CDR3 nucleotides: TGTGCCAGCAGAAACAGGGGCACGGACCAGCCCCAGCATTTT. Amino acid sequence: CASRNRGTDQPQHF. The chain is built from TRBV2 and TRBJ1-5, with TRBD1 matching 7 bases. Germline CDR1 is SNHLY and CDR2 is FYNNEI. J lost 7 bases, V lost 6 bases, and 9 bases had no gene match. The CDR3 length is 14 residues.

The CDR3 region has the DNA TGCAGCGTCTCGACGATAAGCAGGGTTCGAGAGCAGTTCTTC. Amino acid sequence: CSVSTISRVREQFF. The V call is TRBV29-1, the J call TRBJ2-1; TRBD1 might be the D (5 bases). The V gene lost 6 bases and the J gene lost 10 bases, with 22 bases spanning the gap. Germline CDR1 SQVTM, CDR2 ANQGSEA. CDR3 size: 14 residues.

The table lists this clone with a count of one. The sample holds other DNA sequences that translate to the same CDR3. This rearrangement joins TRBV5-1 to TRBJ1-5, with D hard to call. CDR1 and CDR2 from the germline V gene are SGHRS and YFSETQ. With 0 bases removed from V and 5 bases from J, the gap between germline ends came to 6 bases. The CDR3 sequence is 13 residues long. The chain's CDR3 is CASSLEVDQPQHF. CDR3 in DNA: TGCGCCAGCAGCTTGGAGGTCGATCAGCCCCAGCATTTT.

The chain carries TRBV9 and TRBJ1-1, with D maybe TRBD1 (5 bases). With 4 bases removed from V and 1 base from J, the gap between germline ends came to 14 bases. Germline CDR1 reads SGDLS; CDR2 reads YYNGEE. The CDR3 is made up of 15 amino acids. CDR3 sequence reads: CASSRGDRQNTEAFF. CDR3 in DNA: TGTGCCAGCAGCCGCGGTGACAGACAGAACACTGAAGCTTTCTTT.

The rearrangement joins TRBV18 to TRBJ1-1, with 8 bases aligning to TRBD1. The V gene end was trimmed by 5 bases and the J gene end by 1 base; junction bases not matched to a gene: 6. Germline V gene sequence: CDR1 KGHSH, CDR2 LQKENI. This CDR3 has 15 residues. CDR3 bases: TGTGCCAGCTCATCGGGACAGGTACGGAACACTGAAGCTTTCTTT. This encodes CASSSGQVRNTEAFF.

The gene calls are TRBV7-6 and TRBJ1-3; D gene ambiguous. Trimming shortened V by 2 bases and J by 3 bases, and 20 bases separated the two germline ends. Germline-derived CDR1 and CDR2 are SGHVS and FNYEAQ. The CDR3 consists of 18 residues. CDR3 loop: CASSLRSGHQYYGNTIYF. CDR3 coding DNA: TGTGCCAGCAGCTTAAGGTCCGGGCACCAATACTATGGAAACACCATATATTTT.

The J gene is TRBJ1-2, the V gene TRBV6-5; 8 nucleotides match TRBD1. The V gene's germline CDR1 is MNHEY and CDR2 SVGAGI. This CDR3 spans 13 amino acids. The junction had 5 bases not matched to a gene; V was cut back by 6 bases and J by 5 bases. The CDR3 spells CASRGTGGYGYTF. DNA for the CDR3: TGTGCCAGCAGAGGGACAGGAGGATATGGCTACACCTTC.

V usage is TRBV11-3 and J usage is TRBJ2-2, with no clear D. This CDR3 is built from 14 residues. V shed 1 base and J shed 6 bases, with 9 bases lying between them. Germline CDR1 reads SGHNT; CDR2 reads YENEEA. As DNA, the CDR3 is TGTGCCAGCAGCTTAGGCCAGAGCTCCGGGGAGCTGTTTTTT. Protein: CASSLGQSSGELFF.

This clone was seen only once. The J gene is TRBJ1-5, the V gene TRBV5-8; 9 nucleotides line up with TRBD1. Germline V gene lookup returns CDR1 SGHTS and CDR2 YDEGEE. This CDR3 has 17 residues. The ends lost 4 bases at V and 8 bases at J; junction bases unmatched: 16. The CDR3 protein is CASSAYRGPLGLEPQHF. The CDR3 coding sequence is TGTGCCAGCAGCGCATACAGGGGGCCTCTCGGGCTGGAGCCCCAGCATTTT.

J is TRBJ2-5 and V is TRBV25-1; D gene uncertain. The V gene lost 4 bases and the J gene lost 5 bases, with 14 bases spanning the gap. Per the germline V gene, CDR1 is MGHDK and CDR2 is SYGVNS. The CDR3 contains 14 residues. The CDR3 sequence is CASSVCPVVETQYF. The CDR3 DNA reads as TGTGCCAGCAGTGTATGCCCCGTCGTTGAGACCCAGTACTTC. Looking up the rest from reference TRBV25-1 and TRBJ2-5 gives the full variable domain: EADIYQTPRYLVIGTGKKITLECSQTMGHDKMYWYQQDPGMELHLIHYSYGVNSTEKGDLSSESTVSRIRTEHFPLTLESARPSHTSQYLCASSVCPVVETQYFGPGTRLLVL.

This chain links TRBV6-5 with TRBJ1-4; D call uncertain. CDR1 is MNHEY, CDR2 SVGAGI, per germline. The CDR3 runs to 11 residues. CDR3 in DNA: TGTGCGTCCGAGTTAGGTGAAAAACTGTTTTTT. Translation gives CASELGEKLFF.

This clone came up once. The V gene is TRBV7-9, the J gene TRBJ2-7, with 7 bases lining up with TRBD1. The CDR3 is 14 residues long. V lost 3 bases, J lost 5 bases, and 7 bases stayed unmatched. Germline CDR1 SEHNR, CDR2 FQNEAQ (reference sequence). Written as DNA, the CDR3 is TGTGCCAGCAGCTTCTCGACAGGGAACCACGAGCAGTACTTC. Translating gives CASSFSTGNHEQYF.

The sample holds a few counts of this clone. The chain combines TRBV21-1 with TRBJ2-3. TRBV21-1 is designated a pseudogene. This CDR3 region has 12 residues. The CDR3 reads CASSNEGDTQYF. The CDR3, as DNA: TGTGCCAGCAGCAACGAGGGGGATACGCAGTATTTT.

The chain uses TRBV30 and TRBJ2-7; tentatively, D is TRBD1 (6 bases). The germline V and J ends were trimmed by 4 bases and 1 base, with 11 bases remaining between them. The length of the CDR3 is 13 residues. Per germline, CDR1 GTSNPN and CDR2 SVGIG (reference sequence). The CDR3 DNA is TGTGCCTGGAACATTGGACAGTCCTACGAGCAGTACTTC. Protein sequence: CAWNIGQSYEQYF.